This record covers a single T cell receptor beta chain. Its antigen is still unknown. A read error may account for a junction end that differs from germline. The CDR3 contains 12 residues. The TCRbeta library incorporated unique molecular identifiers. One entry per CDR3 protein results from TCRdb running MiXCR on the PCR reads. The repertoire consists of 800,000 to 1,000,000 distinct CDR3 sequences, with roughly 31% occurring once and the leading ten covering approximately 30%. This sample is part of a study of T-cell reconstitution after alpha-beta-depleted transplantation in children. Study outcomes and limitations: As was reported, about two months after transplant, alpha-beta T cells came from several hundred expanded graft clones. High day-60 TCRbeta diversity in some patients came from surviving recipient T cells and thymic progenitors.

This sequence joins TRBV12-3 or TRBV12-4 and TRBJ1-1, with unresolved D. Sequencing used PBMCs, mostly from graft donor cells, obtained 360 days after TCRalphabeta/CD19-depleted stem cell transplant. This sequence originates from a boy younger than two who had a stem cell transplant for SCID, so the T cells may come from the graft donor. In nucleotides, the CDR3 is TGTGCCAGCAGTTCCGACGAGGGTGAAGCTTACTTT. This sequence encodes CASSSDEGEAYF.